This passage covers 7 T cell receptor beta chains from one sample sequenced in a study of human T cells and chemical hapten exposure. TCRdb independently ran MiXCR on the RACE reads; one entry per CDR3 protein. The sample carries around 300,000 distinct CDR3 sequences, approximately 5.8% recorded once. As for time point: pre-sensitization, week 0. Treatment noted: therapeutic diphenylcyclopropenone sensitization with weekly scalp DPC. The sequencing here drew on whole blood, taken in connection with sensitization to the hapten diphenylcyclopropenone (DPC). The origin of the receptors is a woman aged 18-35 years with alopecia areata. Some clones in this sample may be carry-over from other donors' samples.

The genes are TRBV6-5 and TRBJ2-7; 7 bases are a match to TRBD1. This CDR3 contains 15 residues. Germline-derived CDR1 and CDR2 are MNHEY and SVGAGI. V gave up 6 bases and J gave up 1 base; unmatched junction bases: 9. CDR3 region: CASRPPDRRSYEQYF. The DNA for the CDR3 is TGTGCCAGCAGACCCCCGGACAGGCGGTCCTACGAGCAGTACTTC.

The chain combines TRBV4-3 with TRBJ1-6, with D hard to call. The CDR3 contains 14 residues. V shed 0 bases and J shed 7 bases, with 7 bases lying between them. Per the germline V gene, CDR1 is LGHNA and CDR2 is YSLEER. The CDR3 region has the DNA TGCGCCAGCAGCCAAGATTACCTAAATTCACCCCTCCACTTT. Translated: CASSQDYLNSPLHF.

V gene TRBV4-2 combines with J gene TRBJ2-3, with D possibly being TRBD2 (7 bases). The CDR3 is 14 residues long. Germline CDR1 is LGHNA and CDR2 is YNFKEQ. V was shortened by 6 bases and J by 2 bases, with 12 bases between the two germline ends. The CDR3 nucleotides read TGTGCCAGCAGGGAGGGGGACTACACAGATACGCAGTATTTT. Residues: CASREGDYTDTQYF.

This clonotype was detected a few times. CDR3 DNA sequence: TGTGCCAGCAGTTACTCAGGGGACAGGGGTGACGAGCAGTACTTC. It codes for CASSYSGDRGDEQYF. The genes are TRBV6-6 and TRBJ2-7, with 10 bases that match TRBD1. This CDR3 has 15 residues. The junction had 4 bases not matched to a gene; V was cut back by 0 bases and J by 5 bases. From germline, CDR1 is MNHNY and CDR2 SVGAGI (reference sequence).

This clonotype was picked up many times. This sequence joins TRBV5-1 and TRBJ2-7; possibly TRBD2 for D (5 bases). Per the germline V gene, CDR1 is SGHRS and CDR2 is YFSETQ. The length of the CDR3 is 13 residues. The germline V and J ends were trimmed by 1 base and 6 bases, with 11 bases remaining between them. CDR3 residues: CASSLPRVGEQYF. The CDR3 bases are TGCGCCAGCAGCTTGCCGAGGGTTGGCGAGCAGTACTTC.

The sample holds many counts of this clonotype. The chain has TRBV29-1 and TRBJ1-1; D might be TRBD1 (5 bases). This CDR3 is 17 amino acids long. Germline CDR1 SQVTM, CDR2 ANQGSEA. V was cut by 0 bases and J by 2 bases, with 19 bases left in between. The CDR3 reads CSVEDYRGSIENTEAFF. The DNA of the CDR3 is TGCAGCGTTGAAGATTATAGGGGTTCTATCGAAAACACTGAAGCTTTCTTT. The variable domain in full, with the rest retrieved from reference TRBV29-1 and TRBJ1-1, is SAVISQKPSRDICQRGTSLTIQCQVDSQVTMMFWYRQQPGQSLTLIATANQGSEATYESGFVIDKFPISRPNLTFSTLTVSNMSPEDSSIYLCSVEDYRGSIENTEAFFGQGTRLTVV.

This clonotype was counted only a few times. The chain links TRBV4-3 to TRBJ1-4; TRBD1 is a possible D gene (5 bases). CDR1 LGHNA and CDR2 YSLEER come from the germline V gene. Deletions cut 1 base from V and 0 bases from J, with 21 bases between. CDR3 length: 20 amino acids. CDR3 in DNA: TGCGCCAGCAGCCAAGTCACCGCGGGGTCTGGGGGTGCAACTAATGAAAAACTGTTTTTT. Translated: CASSQVTAGSGGATNEKLFF.